This TCR beta chain was documented in a study of shared clonotypes between healthy human individuals. In the study overall: Aged 18 to 49, the donors were a couple of women and a few men.

Germline values: CDR1 SGHTA, CDR2 FQGNSA. The V end lost 5 bases, the J end lost 10 bases, and 16 bases lay between the germline ends. The CDR3 covers 13 residues. In the study's own analysis: ImmunoSEQ output lacked quality scores and full-length reads, limiting matched filtering. Profiling relied on immunoSEQ multiplex PCR, and the TCRdb table lists in-frame clones only, not all of them. Clone size and the V and J calls come from that table; the DNA yielded D and trimming. The sample lists hundreds of thousands of clones, roughly three quarters seen once, with around 13% in the top ten. Only Caucasian adults living in Nashville, Tennessee made up the donor group.

J is TRBJ2-3 and V is TRBV7-2; D uncertain. The sample taken for sequencing was PBMCs. The receptor was isolated from a middle-aged woman in good health. Some clones in this sample may be carry-over from other donors' samples. The CDR3 nucleotides read TGTGCCAGCAGCCCCGGATGGATGGATGCGCAGTATTTT. Translating gives CASSPGWMDAQYF.